This T cell receptor beta chain emerged from a study of CD8 T cells in ankylosing spondylitis. For this clonotype: Its antigen is undetermined.

Study observations and caveats: Ankylosing spondylitis blood seemed to carry a telltale TCR beta motif made of eight highly homologous variants. In ankylosing spondylitis patients, matched synovial fluid reportedly showed significant enrichment of disease-linked clones.

Making the TCR beta libraries involved quantitative 5'-RACE with molecular barcodes. TCRdb recomputed calls from the 5' RACE reads with MiXCR, one row per CDR3 protein. The data show fewer than 400,000 distinct CDR3 sequences, around 7.6% seen once. V shed 6 bases, J shed 5 bases, and the junction held 9 bases outside the gene matches. This CDR3 comprises 16 residues. The gene calls are TRBV12-3 or TRBV12-4 and TRBJ2-7, with 14 bases matching TRBD2. The TCR originated in a male donor with ankylosing spondylitis. Sequencing was done on a sample of blood, either unsorted or a sorted T cell fraction (not recorded which). DNA for the CDR3: TGTGCCAGCAGCCGACGACTAGCGGGAGGGCCCAACGAGCAGTACTTC. It is translated as CASSRRLAGGPNEQYF.